The rows below give T cell receptor beta chains drawn from one sample of a study of blood T cell repertoires in COVID-19. Assay used: immunoSEQ multiplex PCR; TCRdb lists only in-frame clones, some missing. The sample lists approximately 30,000 clones, around 87% seen once, with 35% to 55% in the top ten. The source material was peripheral blood. The receptors stem from a human donor in a cohort sampled during active COVID-19. CDR3s include the opening cysteine and the closing phenylalanine or tryptophan. Each record gives: CDR3 protein, CDR3 DNA, J gene, clone size, D gene, V gene. A D gene is named only where the DNA matches it firmly. Expanded clones get a size class; other rows say once, few or many, or leave the size out.

CDR3: CASSSAREIGAQHF
DNA: TGTGCCAGCAGTTCCGCACGGGAGATCGGGGCCCAGCATTTT
J: TRBJ1-5
size: NA
D: NA
V: TRBV6-2/TRBV6-3

CDR3: CASSSSEEETQYF
DNA: TGTGCCAGCAGTTCTAGCGAAGAAGAGACCCAGTACTTC
J: TRBJ2-5
size: NA
D: NA
V: TRBV6-2/TRBV6-3

CDR3: CASSFRSTDTQYF
DNA: TGTGCCAGCAGCTTCCGGAGCACAGATACGCAGTATTTT
J: TRBJ2-3
size: NA
D: NA
V: TRBV11-2

CDR3: CSVPGTGGVGKNIQYF
DNA: TGCAGCGTTCCCGGGACAGGGGGCGTTGGCAAAAACATTCAGTACTTC
J: TRBJ2-4
size: NA
D: TRBD1
V: TRBV29-1

CDR3: CSASRTANQPQHF
DNA: TGCAGTGCTAGTCGTACAGCAAATCAGCCCCAGCATTTT
J: TRBJ1-5
size: NA
D: NA
V: TRBV20-1

CDR3: CAIREAGAGELFF
DNA: TGTGCCATCAGGGAAGCAGGGGCCGGGGAGCTGTTTTTT
J: TRBJ2-2
size: NA
D: NA
V: TRBV10-3

CDR3: CASSKGGGGRETQYF
DNA: TGTGCCAGTAGTAAAGGTGGCGGGGGCAGAGAGACCCAGTACTTC
J: TRBJ2-5
size: NA
D: NA
V: TRBV19

CDR3: CASSSAVDWGTDTQYF
DNA: TGCGCCAGCAGCTCGGCGGTCGACTGGGGCACAGATACGCAGTATTTT
J: TRBJ2-3
size: NA
D: NA
V: TRBV5-1

CDR3: CASSQQGRGNSPLHF
DNA: TGTGCCAGCAGCCAACAGGGGAGGGGGAATTCACCCCTCCACTTT
J: TRBJ1-6
size: NA
D: NA
V: TRBV14

CDR3: CASSPGNRYEQYF
DNA: TGTGCCAGCAGCCCCGGGAATCGCTACGAGCAGTACTTC
J: TRBJ2-7
size: NA
D: NA
V: TRBV7-9

CDR3: CASSLGILNGYTF
DNA: TGTGCCAGTAGTCTCGGGATCCTTAATGGCTACACCTTC
J: TRBJ1-2
size: NA
D: NA
V: TRBV19

CDR3: CASSLEPGANEKLFF
DNA: TGTGCCAGTAGTCTAGAACCGGGGGCTAATGAAAAACTGTTTTTT
J: TRBJ1-4
size: NA
D: NA
V: TRBV19

CDR3: CASSPNYEQYF
DNA: TGTGCCAGCAGTCCTAACTACGAGCAGTACTTC
J: TRBJ2-7
size: NA
D: NA
V: TRBV12-3/TRBV12-4

CDR3: CASSLRLGGTGGYTF
DNA: TGTGCCAGCAGTTTAAGGTTGGGGGGGACAGGGGGCTACACCTTC
J: TRBJ1-2
size: NA
D: TRBD1
V: TRBV6-5

CDR3: CAISESLGRGLADTQYF
DNA: TGTGCCATCAGTGAGAGTCTCGGGAGGGGGCTGGCAGATACGCAGTATTTT
J: TRBJ2-3
size: NA
D: NA
V: TRBV10-3

CDR3: CASSEGLTGSTDTQYF
DNA: TGCGCCAGCAGTGAGGGACTCACGGGATCCACAGATACGCAGTATTTT
J: TRBJ2-3
size: NA
D: NA
V: TRBV10-2

CDR3: CASSLDRNEQYF
DNA: TGCGCCAGCAGCTTGGACAGGAATGAGCAGTACTTC
J: TRBJ2-7
size: NA
D: NA
V: TRBV5-1

CDR3: CASSLWGQGVMNTEAFF
DNA: TGTGCCAGCAGTTTATGGGGACAGGGTGTGATGAACACTGAAGCTTTCTTT
J: TRBJ1-1
size: NA
D: TRBD1
V: TRBV28

CDR3: CASSYSGGGSPLHF
DNA: TGTGCCAGCAGTTACTCGGGGGGTGGTTCACCCCTCCACTTT
J: TRBJ1-6
size: NA
D: NA
V: TRBV6-5

CDR3: CASSLVAGVADTQYF
DNA: TGTGCCAGCAGCTTAGTTGCGGGGGTGGCGGATACGCAGTATTTT
J: TRBJ2-3
size: NA
D: TRBD2
V: TRBV7-2

CDR3: CASSQDRRGSNEKLFF
DNA: TGTGCCAGCAGCCAAGATCGCCGGGGGTCAAATGAAAAACTGTTTTTT
J: TRBJ1-4
size: NA
D: NA
V: TRBV4-2

CDR3: CASTHRRGNSYEQYF
DNA: TGTGCCAGCACCCATAGGAGGGGCAACTCCTACGAGCAGTACTTC
J: TRBJ2-7
size: NA
D: NA
V: TRBV6-6

CDR3: CASRPGQTYEQYF
DNA: TGTGCCAGCAGACCGGGACAGACCTACGAGCAGTACTTC
J: TRBJ2-7
size: NA
D: TRBD1
V: TRBV28

CDR3: CASRASGGMNEQFF
DNA: TGTGCCAGCAGGGCTAGCGGGGGGATGAATGAGCAGTTCTTC
J: TRBJ2-1
size: NA
D: TRBD2
V: TRBV2

CDR3: CASTPNPRDNQPQHF
DNA: TGTGCCAGCACACCTAACCCCAGGGACAATCAGCCCCAGCATTTT
J: TRBJ1-5
size: NA
D: NA
V: TRBV28

CDR3: CASSLQGFNQPQHF
DNA: TGTGCCAGCAGCTTACAGGGTTTTAATCAGCCCCAGCATTTT
J: TRBJ1-5
size: NA
D: NA
V: TRBV5-5

CDR3: CSASEPGPQETQYF
DNA: TGCAGTGCTAGTGAGCCAGGGCCCCAAGAGACCCAGTACTTC
J: TRBJ2-5
size: NA
D: NA
V: TRBV20-1

CDR3: CASSLRGSDGYTF
DNA: TGTGCCAGCAGTTTAAGGGGTTCGGATGGCTACACCTTC
J: TRBJ1-2
size: NA
D: NA
V: TRBV27

CDR3: CASSQSGLSLFF
DNA: TGTGCCAGCAGCCAGTCGGGGTTGTCACTGTTTTTT
J: TRBJ1-4
size: NA
D: NA
V: TRBV7-8

CDR3: CASSERETSTGELFF
DNA: TGTGCCAGCAGTGAAAGAGAGACAAGCACCGGGGAGCTGTTTTTT
J: TRBJ2-2
size: NA
D: NA
V: TRBV2

CDR3: CASSITGMTSPLHF
DNA: TGTGCCAGTAGTATCACAGGGATGACTTCACCCCTCCACTTT
J: TRBJ1-6
size: NA
D: NA
V: TRBV19

CDR3: CASSMVGLRGYTF
DNA: TGTGCCAGTAGTATGGTTGGATTGCGGGGCTACACCTTC
J: TRBJ1-2
size: NA
D: NA
V: TRBV19

CDR3: CASSRGAGETQYF
DNA: TGTGCCAGCAGTCGCGGGGCCGGCGAGACCCAGTACTTC
J: TRBJ2-5
size: NA
D: NA
V: TRBV2

CDR3: CASSSTSQGGGYGYTF
DNA: TGTGCCAGCAGCTCCACTTCACAGGGTGGCGGCTATGGCTACACCTTC
J: TRBJ1-2
size: NA
D: NA
V: TRBV7-9

CDR3: CASSLSSTGHNSPLHF
DNA: TGTGCCAGCAGCTTAAGTTCGACAGGACATAATTCACCCCTCCACTTT
J: TRBJ1-6
size: NA
D: NA
V: TRBV7-2

CDR3: CATHRASGGPGGGDTQYF
DNA: TGTGCCACCCACCGAGCTAGCGGGGGGCCCGGAGGGGGTGATACGCAGTATTTT
J: TRBJ2-3
size: NA
D: TRBD2
V: TRBV10-3

CDR3: CASSKTGTGRMGTEAFF
DNA: TGTGCCAGTAGTAAGACCGGGACAGGGAGGATGGGCACTGAAGCTTTCTTT
J: TRBJ1-1
size: NA
D: TRBD1
V: TRBV19

CDR3: CASSLHRGPLEQYF
DNA: TGTGCCAGCAGCTTACACAGGGGCCCCCTCGAGCAGTACTTC
J: TRBJ2-7
size: NA
D: TRBD1
V: TRBV5-8

CDR3: CAITHLNGSGANVLTF
DNA: TGTGCCATTACACACCTGAATGGCTCTGGGGCCAACGTCCTGACTTTC
J: TRBJ2-6
size: NA
D: NA
V: TRBV10-3

CDR3: CASSFTGVGEQYF
DNA: TGTGCCAGCAGCTTTACAGGGGTCGGCGAGCAGTACTTC
J: TRBJ2-7
size: NA
D: TRBD1
V: TRBV7-2

CDR3: CASSLQGQYTEAFF
DNA: TGTGCCAGCTCTCTACAGGGGCAGTACACTGAAGCTTTCTTT
J: TRBJ1-1
size: NA
D: TRBD1
V: TRBV18

CDR3: CSVDGQAFF
DNA: TGCAGCGTGGATGGGCAGGCTTTCTTT
J: TRBJ1-1
size: NA
D: NA
V: TRBV29-1

CDR3: CASSLARQSFTEAFF
DNA: TGTGCCAGCAGCTTGGCCCGACAGTCTTTCACTGAAGCTTTCTTT
J: TRBJ1-1
size: NA
D: NA
V: TRBV5-4

CDR3: CASSSAGTSGGALYEQFF
DNA: TGCGCCAGCAGCTCCGCCGGGACTAGCGGGGGGGCATTGTATGAGCAGTTCTTC
J: TRBJ2-1
size: NA
D: TRBD2
V: TRBV5-1

CDR3: CASSYSGGHMNTEAFF
DNA: TGTGCCAGCAGTTACTCCGGGGGGCACATGAACACTGAAGCTTTCTTT
J: TRBJ1-1
size: NA
D: NA
V: TRBV6-5

CDR3: CATSGQGRLQETQYF
DNA: TGTGCCACCAGTGGACAGGGGCGATTACAAGAGACCCAGTACTTC
J: TRBJ2-5
size: NA
D: TRBD1
V: TRBV24-1

CDR3: CASSQAGQGLNEQFF
DNA: TGCGCCAGCAGCCAAGCGGGACAGGGGTTGAATGAGCAGTTCTTC
J: TRBJ2-1
size: NA
D: TRBD1
V: TRBV4-1

CDR3: CASSVATQGRNSPLHF
DNA: TGTGCCAGCAGCGTAGCTACTCAGGGTCGTAATTCACCCCTCCACTTT
J: TRBJ1-6
size: once
D: NA
V: TRBV9

CDR3: CASSSSGGADTQYF
DNA: TGTGCCAGCAGCTCGAGCGGGGGGGCAGATACGCAGTATTTT
J: TRBJ2-3
size: NA
D: TRBD2
V: TRBV7-2

CDR3: CASTGGSSGANVLTF
DNA: TGTGCCTCGACAGGGGGGAGCTCTGGGGCCAACGTCCTGACTTTC
J: TRBJ2-6
size: NA
D: TRBD1
V: TRBV28

CDR3: CASSQGDQGALSEQFF
DNA: TGCGCCAGCAGCCAAGGTGACCAGGGGGCGTTGAGTGAGCAGTTCTTC
J: TRBJ2-1
size: few
D: TRBD1
V: TRBV4-1

CDR3: CASSPRGQGRQETQYF
DNA: TGCGCCAGCAGCCCTCGAGGCCAGGGCCGCCAAGAGACCCAGTACTTC
J: TRBJ2-5
size: once
D: NA
V: TRBV5-1

CDR3: CASSWQGTEAFF
DNA: TGCGCCAGCAGCTGGCAGGGTACTGAAGCTTTCTTT
J: TRBJ1-1
size: NA
D: NA
V: TRBV5-1

CDR3: CASSPRDSTGELFF
DNA: TGTGCCAGCTCACCTCGGGACAGCACCGGGGAGCTGTTTTTT
J: TRBJ2-2
size: NA
D: TRBD1
V: TRBV18

CDR3: CASSLGGEGGRGNIQYF
DNA: TGTGCCAGCAGCTTAGGTGGTGAGGGGGGGCGAGGGAACATTCAGTACTTC
J: TRBJ2-4
size: NA
D: NA
V: TRBV7-2